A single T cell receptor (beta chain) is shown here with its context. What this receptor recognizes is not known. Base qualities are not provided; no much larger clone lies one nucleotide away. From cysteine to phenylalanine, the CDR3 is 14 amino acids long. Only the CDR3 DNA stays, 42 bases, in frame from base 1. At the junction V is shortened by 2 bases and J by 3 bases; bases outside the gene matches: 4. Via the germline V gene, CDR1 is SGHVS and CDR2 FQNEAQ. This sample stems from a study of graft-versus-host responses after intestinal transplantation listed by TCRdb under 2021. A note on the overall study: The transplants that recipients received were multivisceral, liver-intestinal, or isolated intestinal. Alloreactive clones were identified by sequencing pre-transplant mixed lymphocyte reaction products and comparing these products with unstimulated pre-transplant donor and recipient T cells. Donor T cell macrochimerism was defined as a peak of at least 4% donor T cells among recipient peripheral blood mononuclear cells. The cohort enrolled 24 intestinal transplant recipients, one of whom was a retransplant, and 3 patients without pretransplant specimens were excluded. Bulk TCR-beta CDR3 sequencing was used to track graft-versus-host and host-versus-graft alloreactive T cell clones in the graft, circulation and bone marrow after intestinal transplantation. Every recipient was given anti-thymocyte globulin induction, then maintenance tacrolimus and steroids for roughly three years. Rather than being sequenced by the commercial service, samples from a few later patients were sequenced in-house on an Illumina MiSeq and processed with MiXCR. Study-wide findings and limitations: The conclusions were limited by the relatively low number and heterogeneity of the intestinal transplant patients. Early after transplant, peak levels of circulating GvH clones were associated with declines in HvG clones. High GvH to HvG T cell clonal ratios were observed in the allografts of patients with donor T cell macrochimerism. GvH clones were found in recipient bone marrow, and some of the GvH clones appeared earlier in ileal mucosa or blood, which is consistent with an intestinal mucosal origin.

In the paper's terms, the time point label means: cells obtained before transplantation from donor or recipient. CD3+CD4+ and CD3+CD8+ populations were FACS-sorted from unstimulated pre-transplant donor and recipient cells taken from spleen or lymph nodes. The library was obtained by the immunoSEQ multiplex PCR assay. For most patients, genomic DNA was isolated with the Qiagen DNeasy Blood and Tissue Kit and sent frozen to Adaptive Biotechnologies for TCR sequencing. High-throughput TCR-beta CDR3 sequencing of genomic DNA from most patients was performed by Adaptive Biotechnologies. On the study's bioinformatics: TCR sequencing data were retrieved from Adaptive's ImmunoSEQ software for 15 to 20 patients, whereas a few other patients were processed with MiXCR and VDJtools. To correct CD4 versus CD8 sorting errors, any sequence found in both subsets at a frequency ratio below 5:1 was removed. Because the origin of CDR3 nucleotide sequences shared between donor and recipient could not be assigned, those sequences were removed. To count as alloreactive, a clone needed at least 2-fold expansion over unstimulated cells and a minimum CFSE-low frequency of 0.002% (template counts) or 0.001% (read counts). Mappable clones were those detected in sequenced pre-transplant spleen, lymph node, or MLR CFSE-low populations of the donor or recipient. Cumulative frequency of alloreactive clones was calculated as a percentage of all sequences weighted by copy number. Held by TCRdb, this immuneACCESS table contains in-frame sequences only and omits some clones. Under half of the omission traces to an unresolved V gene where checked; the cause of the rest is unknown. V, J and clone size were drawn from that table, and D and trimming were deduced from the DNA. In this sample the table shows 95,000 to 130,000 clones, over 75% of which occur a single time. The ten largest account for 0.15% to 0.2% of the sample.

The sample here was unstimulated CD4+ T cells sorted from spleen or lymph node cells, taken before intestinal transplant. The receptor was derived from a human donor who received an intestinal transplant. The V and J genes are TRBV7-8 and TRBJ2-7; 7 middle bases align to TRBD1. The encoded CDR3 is CASSLSTGNYEQYF. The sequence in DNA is TGTGCCAGCAGCTTATCGACAGGGAACTACGAGCAGTACTTC.